The 13 T cell receptor beta chains presented below share a single source sample, sequenced in a study of CXCR3-negative and CXCR3-positive naive CD8 T cells. TRB cDNA was prepared as libraries by UMI-labeled 5' RACE. Each CDR3 protein gets one entry in TCRdb, which reprocessed the 5' RACE reads and gives no DNA. This sample lists 40,000 to 50,000 distinct CDR3 sequences; its ten largest clones have approximately 2.3%. Material for sequencing was naive CXCR3- CD8+ T cells from blood. The subset denotes: CD45RO-CCR7+CD27+CD95- naive CD8+ T cells lacking CXCR3 (TNR3-). These receptors were collected from a human donor in good health. Some clones in this sample may be carry-over from other donors' samples.

The V and J genes are TRBV27 and TRBJ2-7; with no DNA, the TCRdb D assignment of TRBD1 cannot be verified. This CDR3 is built from 14 residues. The V gene's germline CDR1 is MNHEY and CDR2 SMNVEV (reference sequence). This CDR3 reads CASSTRQGAREQYF.

The rearrangement links TRBV4-2 to TRBJ1-2; TCRdb's D gene call, TRBD1, goes unchecked for lack of DNA. CDR3 length equals 15 residues. The germline gives CDR1 LGHNA, CDR2 YNFKEQ. The CDR3 reads CASSQDKGAGYGYTF.

V gene TRBV6-2 or TRBV6-3 combines with J gene TRBJ2-7; the TCRdb D gene call, TRBD1, has no DNA to confirm it. The CDR3 is 15 residues long. In germline, CDR1 is MNHEY, CDR2 SVGEGT. The CDR3 spells CASSSHQEGEYEQYF.

The chain uses TRBV20-1 and TRBJ2-7; lacking DNA, the TRBD2 call made by TCRdb goes unchecked. Per the germline V gene, CDR1 is DFQATT and CDR2 is SNEGSKA (reference sequence). This CDR3 is built from 14 residues. CDR3 region: CSATILADPYEQYF.

The chain uses TRBV9 and TRBJ1-1. This CDR3 comprises 14 residues. Germline lookup yields CDR1 SGDLS and CDR2 YYNGEE. CDR3 in amino acids: CASSVGEMNTEAFF.

The genes are TRBV5-1 and TRBJ2-1; absent DNA, TCRdb's TRBD1 call cannot be checked. The CDR3 sequence is 15 residues long. Per the germline V gene, CDR1 is SGHRS and CDR2 is YFSETQ. Here the CDR3 reads CASSLDRGPYNEQFF.

The gene calls are TRBV7-6 and TRBJ2-1; TCRdb designates TRBD2, a call that cannot be tested without DNA. This CDR3 has 15 residues. From germline, CDR1 is SGHVS and CDR2 FNYEAQ. The CDR3 spells CASSLDAGTYNEQFF.

The V call is TRBV6-4, the J call TRBJ2-1. This CDR3 contains 15 residues. The germline gives CDR1 MRHNA, CDR2 SNTAGT. CDR3: CASSDGQVSYNEQFF.

The chain combines TRBV6-4 with TRBJ2-2. The CDR3 runs to 14 residues. CDR1 and CDR2 (germline): MRHNA, SNTAGT. CDR3 amino acids: CASSERTDTGELFF.

The genes are TRBV2 and TRBJ2-7. The CDR3 has 12 amino acids. Germline V gives CDR1 SNHLY, CDR2 FYNNEI. The CDR3 spells CASSIDLWEQYF.

The rearrangement uses TRBV7-9 and TRBJ1-1. CDR3 length equals 11 residues. In germline, CDR1 is SEHNR, CDR2 FQNEAQ (reference sequence). The chain's CDR3 is CASSLGMEAFF. Variable domain in full (rest from reference TRBV7-9 and TRBJ1-1): DTGVSQNPRHKITKRGQNVTFRCDPISEHNRLYWYRQTLGQGPEFLTYFQNEAQLEKSRLLSDRFSAERPKGSFSTLEIQRTEQGDSAMYLCASSLGMEAFFGQGTRLTVV.

The chain uses TRBV10-3 and TRBJ1-2; TCRdb's D call of TRBD1 is untestable without DNA. CDR1 and CDR2 from the germline V gene are ENHRY and SYGVKD. The CDR3 consists of 15 residues. The CDR3 loop reads CASSYGQASGYGYTF.

The rearrangement joins TRBV28 to TRBJ2-7; TCRdb picks TRBD2, but there is no DNA to check that call. Germline V gene data show CDR1 as MDHEN and CDR2 as SYDVKM. CDR3 length: 16 residues. Here the CDR3 reads CASSSGTRGWVSEQYF. The full variable domain, completed using reference TRBV28 and TRBJ2-7, is DVKVTQSSRYLVKRTGEKVFLECVQDMDHENMFWYRQDPGLGLRLIYFSYDVKMKEKGDIPEGYSVSREKKERFSLILESASTNQTSMYLCASSSGTRGWVSEQYFGPGTRLTVT.